The 24 T cell receptor beta chains in this list originate from one sample, sequenced in a study of vaccination and CD4 T cells after COVID-19. These receptors' antigens are unknown. The treatment is: 10-day PBMC culture with coronavirus spike peptide pools or control peptides (ViraFEST assay). Once obtained from cultured CD4+ T cells, the DNA was sequenced using the Oncomine TCR Beta short-read assay. TCRdb re-derived calls from the PCR reads in MiXCR, one entry per CDR3 protein. The top ten hold nearly 7.5% of the sample, which has about 20,000 distinct CDR3 sequences, roughly 51% seen once. The specimen sequenced was CD4+ T cells from blood, cultured in vitro. These receptors all come from a human donor who had recovered from COVID-19.

This clonotype was counted between two and nine times. The chain has TRBV15 and TRBJ1-1; D remains ambiguous. CDR3 length equals 13 residues. Germline CDR1 is LNHNV and CDR2 is YYDKDF (reference sequence). V was shortened by 1 base and J by 1 base, with 4 bases between the two germline ends. This CDR3 is CATSRGGNTEAFF. The CDR3 bases are TGTGCCACCAGCAGAGGGGGGAACACTGAAGCTTTCTTT.

The chain has TRBV2 and TRBJ2-1; the match to TRBD2 covers 11 bases. This CDR3 region has 14 residues. The germline CDR1 and CDR2 sequences are SNHLY and FYNNEI. Trimming at V came to 5 bases and at J to 3 bases, leaving 0 bases not matched to a gene. The CDR3 spells CASSTSGSYNEQFF. In DNA, the CDR3 is TGTGCCAGCAGTACTAGCGGGAGCTACAATGAGCAGTTCTTC.

The rearrangement joins TRBV20-1 to TRBJ1-4; D gene unclear. V was cut by 3 bases and J by 8 bases, with 16 bases left in between. There are 14 residues in the CDR3. From germline, CDR1 is DFQATT and CDR2 SNEGSKA (reference sequence). CDR3 residues: CSASEQRRGEKLFF. The DNA for the CDR3 is TGCAGTGCTAGTGAACAAAGGCGTGGGGAAAAACTGTTTTTT.

This clonotype was counted only a few times. The J gene is TRBJ2-2, the V gene TRBV7-9; D not resolved. V was shortened by 6 bases and J by 7 bases, with 9 bases between the two germline ends. CDR3 length equals 12 residues. Germline lookup yields CDR1 SEHNR and CDR2 FQNEAQ (reference sequence). The chain's CDR3 is CASSPPGGELFF. CDR3 in DNA: TGTGCCAGCAGTCCCCCGGGCGGGGAGCTGTTTTTT.

This clonotype has just a few counts. The chain employs TRBV20-1 and TRBJ1-1; D gene uncertain. Trimming shortened V by 3 bases and J by 11 bases, and 19 bases separated the two germline ends. CDR3 length: 13 residues. CDR1 is DFQATT, CDR2 SNEGSKA, per germline (reference sequence). DNA of the CDR3: TGCAGTGCTAGGCGTTTGGCAGCGGAATCGGCTTTCTTT. The encoded protein is CSARRLAAESAFF.

The chain is built from TRBV20-1 and TRBJ2-5; tentatively, D is TRBD2 (6 bases). This CDR3 is 14 amino acids long. The V gene's germline CDR1 is DFQATT and CDR2 SNEGSKA (reference sequence). Trimming took off 0 bases at V and 5 bases at J, with 13 bases between the two ends. CDR3 in DNA: TGCAGTGCTAGAGATCGACGGGGGAGGGAGACCCAGTACTTC. Protein sequence: CSARDRRGRETQYF.

In this sample, this clonotype turned up a few times. This chain connects TRBV6-5 to TRBJ1-5; no reliable D call. From germline, CDR1 is MNHEY and CDR2 SVGAGI. The CDR3 covers 13 residues. Trimming cost V 2 bases and J 4 bases, with 6 bases left between them. As DNA, the CDR3 is TGTGCCAGCAGTTACGCAGAGAATCAGCCCCAGCATTTT. It yields the protein CASSYAENQPQHF.

A few counts support this clonotype. The chain recombines TRBV7-2 with TRBJ1-6, with TRBD1 as a possible D gene (6 bases). The CDR3 length is 14 residues. Trimming took 10 bases from V and 9 from J, leaving 19 bases between them. CDR1 is SGHTA and CDR2 is FQGNSA in the germline V gene. This CDR3 reads CATRAGGPGSPLHF. The CDR3 DNA follows: TGTGCCACCCGCGCTGGGGGGCCAGGTTCACCCCTCCACTTT.

CDR3 loop: CASSLVVQETQYF. CDR3 in DNA: TGTGCCAGCAGCTTAGTGGTCCAAGAGACCCAGTACTTC. The rearrangement links TRBV11-3 to TRBJ2-5; D ambiguous. Trimming took off 1 base at V and 1 base at J, with 4 bases between the two ends. Germline CDR1 and CDR2: SGHNT and YENEEA. The CDR3 is 13 residues long.

The chain recombines TRBV6-5 with TRBJ1-1; D possibly corresponds to TRBD1 (6 bases). Per germline, CDR1 MNHEY and CDR2 SVGAGI. The length of the CDR3 is 15 residues. Trimming cost V 2 bases and J 2 bases, with 12 bases left between them. CDR3 amino acids: CASSYPRGSNTEAFF. The CDR3 coding sequence is TGTGCCAGCAGTTACCCGAGGGGGAGTAACACTGAAGCTTTCTTT.

This rearrangement joins TRBV2 to TRBJ2-1; D is undetermined. Germline assignment: CDR1 SNHLY and CDR2 FYNNEI. CDR3 length: 14 amino acids. The ends were cut back, 8 bases at V and 9 bases at J, with 20 bases in the middle. The CDR3 is CASFQKTVAGEQFF. DNA for the CDR3: TGTGCCAGCTTCCAGAAGACGGTCGCAGGTGAGCAGTTCTTC.

This chain connects TRBV2 to TRBJ1-1; D unresolved. Germline-derived CDR1 and CDR2 are SNHLY and FYNNEI. The V end was cut by 3 bases, the J end by 8 bases, with 7 bases between. CDR3 length: 11 amino acids. Here the CDR3 DNA reads TGTGCCAGCAGTGAGAGGATCGAAGCTTTCTTT. Amino acids: CASSERIEAFF.

The chain is built from TRBV20-1 and TRBJ2-5, with a tentative D call TRBD1 (7 bases). The CDR3 runs to 12 residues. The V end was cut by 6 bases, the J end by 3 bases, with 11 bases between. Germline assignment: CDR1 DFQATT and CDR2 SNEGSKA (reference sequence). CDR3 residues: CSAPRGEETQYF. CDR3 DNA sequence: TGCAGTGCCCCCAGGGGGGAAGAGACCCAGTACTTC.

The V gene is TRBV20-1, the J gene TRBJ2-1, with TRBD2 as a possible D gene (6 bases). Trimming shortened V by 6 bases and J by 5 bases, and 14 bases separated the two germline ends. The CDR3 runs 13 residues. Germline V lookup: CDR1 DFQATT, CDR2 SNEGSKA (reference sequence). The CDR3 reads CSATGTLNNEQFF. Here the CDR3 DNA reads TGCAGTGCCACCGGGACTCTGAACAATGAGCAGTTCTTC.

This rearrangement joins TRBV6-2 or TRBV6-3 to TRBJ2-3; 8 positions agree with TRBD2. There are 16 residues in the CDR3. Trimming removed 0 bases from V and 4 bases from J; junction bases left unmatched: 6. The germline gives CDR1 MNHEY, CDR2 SVGEGT. The CDR3 sequence is CASSYSTGGLSDTQYF. CDR3 nucleotide sequence: TGTGCCAGCAGTTACTCGACGGGGGGGCTATCAGATACGCAGTATTTT.

This clonotype was seen only a few times. V gene TRBV6-1 combines with J gene TRBJ1-5, with D possibly TRBD1 on 6 matching bases. Germline assignment: CDR1 MNHNS and CDR2 SASEGT. The CDR3 length is 15 residues. V was pared by 2 bases and J by 6 bases, with 14 bases between. This chain's CDR3 is CASSEMAQGRQPQHF. The CDR3 nucleotides are TGTGCCAGCAGTGAAATGGCGCAGGGGCGTCAGCCCCAGCATTTT.

The chain combines TRBV7-3 with TRBJ2-5; D is possibly TRBD2 (6 bases). This CDR3 region has 13 residues. CDR1 SGHTA and CDR2 FQGTGA come from the germline V gene. The V end was cut by 5 bases, the J end by 2 bases, with 9 bases between. The CDR3 protein is CASSPGRQETQYF. The DNA for the CDR3 is TGTGCCAGCAGCCCCGGGAGACAAGAGACCCAGTACTTC.

V and J are TRBV2 and TRBJ2-7; tentative D call: TRBD2 (5 bases). The ends were cut back, 4 bases at V and 1 base at J, with 14 bases in the middle. CDR3 size: 15 residues. Germline V CDR1 and CDR2: SNHLY, FYNNEI. This CDR3 is CASSVRAPVSYEQYF. CDR3 in DNA: TGTGCCAGCAGTGTGAGGGCACCCGTTTCCTACGAGCAGTACTTC.

This clonotype showed up just a few times. The genes are TRBV21-1 and TRBJ2-7. TRBV21-1 is noted as a pseudogene. The CDR3 is 13 amino acids. The CDR3 loop is CASSKVRVGEQYF. CDR3 in DNA: TGTGCCAGCAGCAAGGTTAGGGTGGGCGAGCAGTACTTC.

The chain couples TRBV10-2 to TRBJ2-7, with 8 bases lining up with TRBD2. The J segment lost 4 bases and the V segment lost 6 bases, leaving 8 bases of the junction unmatched. This CDR3 contains 14 residues. Germline V CDR1 and CDR2: WSHSY, SAAADI. CDR3 nucleotides: TGCGCCAGCAGATCCAGCGGGAGTCCGTACGAGCAGTACTTC. This gives the protein CASRSSGSPYEQYF.

The genes are TRBV7-9 and TRBJ1-2, with D hard to call. This CDR3 spans 15 amino acids. With 5 bases removed from V and 5 bases from J, the gap between germline ends came to 18 bases. Germline CDR1 SEHNR, CDR2 FQNEAQ (reference sequence). The CDR3 nucleotides are TGTGCCAGCAGCCCCCACGGCGGGGAATGGTATGGCTACACCTTC. Its translation: CASSPHGGEWYGYTF.

V and J are TRBV18 and TRBJ2-5, with D tentatively TRBD1 or TRBD2 (5 bases each). This CDR3 has 15 amino acids. Germline V gene lookup returns CDR1 KGHSH and CDR2 LQKENI. V was pared by 5 bases and J by 5 bases, with 18 bases between. The CDR3 sequence: CASSTGHSEWETQYF. The DNA for the CDR3 is TGTGCCAGCTCAACCGGACATAGCGAATGGGAGACCCAGTACTTC.

V and J are TRBV27 and TRBJ1-2; TRBD1 might be the D (5 bases). The CDR3 length is 16 residues. V dropped 4 bases and J dropped 2 bases, with 17 bases sitting between them. Germline V gene sequence: CDR1 MNHEY, CDR2 SMNVEV (reference sequence). In DNA form, the CDR3 reads TGTGCCAGCAGTTCCTACAGGTCGGAGTTGAACTATGGCTACACCTTC. Protein product: CASSSYRSELNYGYTF.

This chain uses TRBV7-9 with TRBJ2-6, with D perhaps given as TRBD1 or TRBD2 (5 bases each). V dropped 5 bases and J dropped 0 bases, with 17 bases sitting between them. Germline CDR1 and CDR2: SEHNR and FQNEAQ (reference sequence). This CDR3 comprises 18 residues. The CDR3 nucleotides read TGTGCCAGCAGCCACTTCCGGGACGCCACCTCTGGGGCCAACGTCCTGACTTTC. Translating it yields CASSHFRDATSGANVLTF.